A selection of T cell receptor beta chains follows, all from one sample in a study of shared clonotypes between healthy human individuals. Measured with immunoSEQ multiplex PCR; TCRdb has only the in-frame clones, and not every one. The sample has 2 million to 2.5 million clones, about nine tenths seen once. The source material was naive CD4+ T cells from PBMCs. These TCRs come from a man between 18 and 29 years old in good health. Some clones in this sample may be carry-over from other donors' samples. Each CDR3 is given with its conserved first and last residue. The D gene is left open where the match is weak. Not all rows give a size; the values are once, few, many and, for expanded clones, a class.

>.|.|TRBJ2-1|TRBV7-2
CASSLGLAISYNEQFF
TGTGCCAGCAGCTTAGGGCTAGCTATCTCCTACAATGAGCAGTTCTTC
>.|.|TRBJ2-1|TRBV5-1
CASSFLPDRRSGSSYNEQFF
TGCGCCAGCAGCTTTCTGCCCGACCGGCGTTCAGGGAGCTCCTACAATGAGCAGTTCTTC
>few|.|TRBJ1-2|TRBV5-5
CASSLGGYYGYTF
TGTGCCAGCAGCTTGGGGGGATACTATGGCTACACCTTC
>.|.|TRBJ1-3|TRBV28
CASSAHLAGSGNTIYF
TGTGCCAGCAGTGCTCACCTGGCAGGGTCTGGAAACACCATATATTTT
>.|.|TRBJ1-5|TRBV5-6
CASSSRTVSNQPQHF
TGTGCCAGCAGCTCTAGGACAGTTAGCAATCAGCCCCAGCATTTT
>.|.|TRBJ2-2|TRBV5-4
CASGEASGSNTGELFF
TGTGCCAGCGGAGAGGCGAGCGGCTCGAACACCGGGGAGCTGTTTTTT
>.|TRBD2|TRBJ2-3|TRBV5-4
CASSLVRAGEGPDTQYF
TGTGCCAGCAGCTTGGTCCGAGCGGGAGAGGGGCCAGATACGCAGTATTTT
>once|TRBD1|TRBJ1-5|TRBV6-6
CASSYEDRGYQPQHF
TGTGCCAGCAGTTACGAGGACAGGGGGTATCAGCCCCAGCATTTT
>.|TRBD1|TRBJ2-5|TRBV9
CASSSRGNQETQYF
TGTGCCAGCAGCTCCAGGGGGAACCAAGAGACCCAGTACTTC
>.|TRBD2|TRBJ2-1|TRBV28
CASIRTSGSNAPYNEQFF
TGTGCCAGCATCAGGACTAGCGGGTCCAACGCCCCATACAATGAGCAGTTCTTC
>.|TRBD2|TRBJ2-1|TRBV4-2
CASSQAESGILNNEQFF
TGTGCCAGCAGCCAAGCTGAGAGCGGGATCTTAAACAATGAGCAGTTCTTC
>.|.|TRBJ2-1|TRBV28
CASSSETRGSGNEQFF
TGTGCCAGCAGTTCCGAGACTAGAGGATCGGGGAATGAGCAGTTCTTC
>.|.|TRBJ2-1|TRBV5-1
CASSLSGGPSEQFF
TGCGCCAGCAGCTTGTCAGGAGGGCCAAGTGAGCAGTTCTTC
>.|.|TRBJ2-7|TRBV11-3
CASSSSATAYEQYF
TGTGCCAGCAGCTCCTCGGCCACCGCCTACGAGCAGTACTTC
>.|.|TRBJ2-7|TRBV2
CASSLGRGPLEQYF
TGTGCCAGCAGTCTGGGTCGGGGTCCCCTCGAGCAGTACTTC
>.|.|TRBJ2-5|TRBV12-5
CASGLGNRETQYF
TGTGCTAGTGGTTTGGGGAATCGAGAGACCCAGTACTTC